This TCR beta chain was obtained from a study of T cells after yellow fever vaccination. This clonotype appeared many times. The antigen remains undetermined. This CDR3 has 14 amino acids. V trimming: 7 bases; J trimming: 5 bases; junction bases outside the gene matches: 9. The germline CDR1 and CDR2 sequences are WSHSY and SAAADI. A single record per CDR3 protein comes from TCRdb applying MiXCR to the 5' RACE reads. The table has 300,000 or so distinct CDR3 sequences, roughly 6.8% seen once. Whole-study findings and limits: Boosting was followed by the reappearance of most primary-vaccination clones (approximately 95% CD4, 85% to 90% CD8).

The sequence came from a man aged 18 to 30 who received the YFV17D yellow fever vaccine. Sequences were derived from PBMCs, sampled around 45 days after the first yellow fever vaccination. This rearrangement joins TRBV10-2 to TRBJ2-3; 7 positions match TRBD2. The CDR3 DNA reads as TGCGCCAGCAAAGGGGATGCGGGGGTAGATACGCAGTATTTT. As protein: CASKGDAGVDTQYF.